Presented here are 5 T cell receptor beta chains from one specimen sequenced in a study of early T cells in non-severe SARS-CoV-2 infection. TCRdb reprocessed the 5' RACE reads via MiXCR and lists one record per CDR3 protein. Of tens of thousands of distinct CDR3 sequences listed, 5% to 7% are singletons. The sequenced material came from whole blood. Receptors originate from an adult who was a healthcare worker with PCR-confirmed SARS-CoV-2 infection or an uninfected control (not recorded which).

In its sample, this clonotype was seen a few times. The J gene is TRBJ2-3, the V gene TRBV10-3; D might be TRBD1 or TRBD2, each matching 5 bases. Germline loops: CDR1 ENHRY, CDR2 SYGVKD. The CDR3 extends over 14 amino acids. V lost 5 bases, J lost 0 bases, and 9 bases lay in between. CDR3 in amino acids: CAISRDPSTDTQYF. CDR3 nucleotides: TGTGCCATCAGTAGGGACCCCAGCACAGATACGCAGTATTTT.

Only a few counts were recorded for this clonotype. The gene calls are TRBV18 and TRBJ2-7; 7 nucleotides agree with TRBD2. Germline V CDR1 and CDR2: KGHSH, LQKENI. The CDR3 runs 15 residues. With V trimmed by 2 bases and J by 7 bases, 11 bases remained unmatched. This CDR3 is CASSPLEGGSGEQYF. The CDR3 coding sequence is TGTGCCAGCTCACCATTAGAAGGCGGGAGCGGAGAGCAGTACTTC.

This clonotype was picked up many times. The chain is built from TRBV28 and TRBJ2-3; 7 positions agree with TRBD2. The CDR3 is 15 amino acids. With 5 bases clipped from V and 7 bases from J, the junction kept 12 bases outside the gene matches. In germline, CDR1 is MDHEN, CDR2 SYDVKM. The CDR3 DNA is TGTGCCAGCAGTAGGGTTCTAGCGGATTCTTATACGCAGTATTTT. Its protein product is CASSRVLADSYTQYF.

This chain joins TRBV6-2 or TRBV6-3 and TRBJ1-1; D might be TRBD1 (6 bases). Trimming stripped 0 bases from V and 9 bases from J, with 11 bases between. The CDR3 covers 13 residues. The germline V gene encodes CDR1 MNHEY and CDR2 SVGEGT. DNA for the CDR3: TGTGCCAGCAGTTACTCAAAGCAGGGGAAAGCTTTCTTT. Its protein is CASSYSKQGKAFF.

In its sample, this clonotype was seen many times. The V and J genes are TRBV20-1 and TRBJ2-1, with D tentatively TRBD2 (6 bases). The V gene lost 0 bases and the J gene lost 0 bases, with 12 bases spanning the gap. The CDR3 runs 16 residues. Germline V CDR1 and CDR2: DFQATT, SNEGSKA (reference sequence). In DNA, the CDR3 is TGCAGTGCTAGAGATTCGAGGCGGGGCTCCTACAATGAGCAGTTCTTC. Its protein is CSARDSRRGSYNEQFF.